This T cell receptor beta chain derives from a study of control samples from healthy donors and cancer patients. V lost 3 bases, J lost 3 bases, and 8 bases stayed unmatched. The CDR3 sequence is 16 residues long. Germline CDR1 reads MNHEY; CDR2 reads SVGEGT. This clone was observed a handful of times. Libraries were prepared by immunoSEQ multiplex PCR; TCRdb keeps only in-frame clonotypes and omits some of them. This table has fewer than 85,000 clones, about 89% appearing once. The origin of this receptor is a man in his forties or fifties in good health. Sequencing was carried out using blood. This chain uses TRBV6-2 or TRBV6-3 with TRBJ1-5, with 7 bases fitting TRBD1. The CDR3 DNA follows: TGTGCCAGCAGTTATAAAACAGGGGTGGTCAATCAGCCCCAGCATTTT. Translated: CASSYKTGVVNQPQHF.